Following are 32 T cell receptor beta chains from one sample sequenced in a study of blood T cell repertoires in COVID-19. Assay used: immunoSEQ multiplex PCR; TCRdb lists only in-frame clones, some missing. Here the sample spans roughly 400,000 clones, 90% being singletons. What was sequenced was PBMCs or T cells enriched from blood (not recorded which). The receptors stem from a man between 18 and 35 years old who had recovered from COVID-19.

The chain is built from TRBV21-1 and TRBJ2-7; the listed D gene, TRBD2, was not tested against the DNA. TRBV21-1 is listed as a pseudogene. The CDR3 runs to 12 residues. CDR3 protein: CAGRSGGGEQYF. DNA for the CDR3: TGTGCCGGGCGCAGCGGGGGAGGCGAGCAGTACTTC.

Written as DNA, the CDR3 is TGTGCCAGCAGTGAACAGCGGGAGACCCAGTACTTC. Translation: CASSEQRETQYF. The rearrangement links TRBV2 to TRBJ2-5; maybe TRBD2 (5 bases). There are 12 residues in the CDR3. V dropped 2 bases and J dropped 5 bases, with 6 bases sitting between them. Looked up from germline, CDR1 is SNHLY and CDR2 is FYNNEI. The whole variable domain, filled in from reference TRBV2 and TRBJ2-5, reads EPEVTQTPSHQVTQMGQEVILRCVPISNHLYFYWYRQILGQKVEFLVSFYNNEISEKSEIFDDQFSVERPDGSNFTLKIRSTKLEDSAMYFCASSEQRETQYFGPGTRLLVL.

The chain has TRBV19 and TRBJ1-5; D not resolved. Trimming shortened V by 5 bases and J by 1 base, and 12 bases separated the two germline ends. This CDR3 has 15 residues. Germline CDR1 is LNHDA and CDR2 is SQIVND (reference sequence). The CDR3 DNA is TGTGCCAGTAGTCTAACTGGAGGAAGCAATCAGCCCCAGCATTTT. Its translation is CASSLTGGSNQPQHF.

The V call is TRBV7-9, the J call TRBJ1-3, with TRBD1 matching 7 bases. Germline CDR1 and CDR2: SEHNR and FQNEAQ (reference sequence). V was clipped by 5 bases and J by 4 bases; unmatched bases: 11. This CDR3 comprises 16 residues. Here the CDR3 reads CASSQRQGVGGNTIYF. CDR3 DNA: TGTGCCAGCAGCCAACGACAGGGCGTGGGGGGAAACACCATATATTTT.

This chain links TRBV10-3 with TRBJ1-2; TRBD1 matches at 8 bases. There are 17 residues in the CDR3. CDR1 ENHRY and CDR2 SYGVKD come from the germline V gene. The J segment lost 8 bases and the V segment lost 1 base, leaving 15 bases of the junction unmatched. The CDR3 nucleotides read TGTGCCATCAGTGAGTTGAAGATTGGGGACAGGACGGGAGGCTACACCTTC. Protein: CAISELKIGDRTGGYTF.

The rearrangement uses TRBV29-1 and TRBJ2-7, with 7 bases lining up with TRBD1. CDR3 size: 13 residues. From germline, CDR1 is SQVTM and CDR2 ANQGSEA. The ends lost 5 bases at V and 0 bases at J; junction bases unmatched: 4. CDR3 region: CSVWAGGSYEQYF. CDR3 DNA: TGCAGCGTTTGGGCAGGGGGCTCCTACGAGCAGTACTTC.

The J gene is TRBJ1-4, the V gene TRBV7-9, with D perhaps matching TRBD1 (5 bases). The CDR3 contains 13 residues. V was cut by 3 bases and J by 8 bases, with 10 bases left in between. Germline V gives CDR1 SEHNR, CDR2 FQNEAQ (reference sequence). CDR3 residues: CASSFLEGEKLFF. In DNA, the CDR3 is TGTGCCAGCAGCTTCCTGGAGGGGGAAAAACTGTTTTTT.

The V call is TRBV5-4, the J call TRBJ1-3; D call uncertain. Trimming cost V 0 bases and J 2 bases, with 9 bases left between them. The CDR3 has 15 residues. Germline values: CDR1 SGHNT, CDR2 YYREEE (reference sequence). The CDR3: CASSLAGAPGNTIYF. CDR3 DNA: TGTGCCAGCAGCTTGGCGGGAGCCCCTGGAAACACCATATATTTT.

The V and J genes are TRBV30 and TRBJ2-1; the D is unclear. Germline V gives CDR1 GTSNPN, CDR2 SVGIG (reference sequence). The CDR3 runs 13 residues. V was clipped by 2 bases and J by 4 bases, with 9 bases between them. CDR3 residues: CAWSRVAYNEQFF. The CDR3 region has the DNA TGTGCCTGGAGTCGGGTCGCTTACAATGAGCAGTTCTTC.

The chain uses TRBV7-9 and TRBJ2-7; TRBD2 is a possible D gene (5 bases). Germline V gene lookup returns CDR1 SEHNR and CDR2 FQNEAQ (reference sequence). V lost 5 bases, J lost 6 bases, and 14 bases lay in between. CDR3 size: 13 residues. The CDR3 nucleotides are TGTGCCAGCAGCCGCCCTGGCGGGTCCGAGCAGTACTTC. Residues: CASSRPGGSEQYF.

The J gene is TRBJ1-3, the V gene TRBV30; D call uncertain. V was trimmed by 0 bases and J by 8 bases, leaving 5 bases between them. Per the germline V gene, CDR1 is GTSNPN and CDR2 is SVGIG (reference sequence). This CDR3 is 11 amino acids long. This chain's CDR3 is CAWSVSDTIYF. The CDR3 DNA is TGTGCCTGGAGTGTCTCGGACACCATATATTTT.

CDR3 residues: CASSTGRGALQETQYF. CDR3 in DNA: TGTGCCAGCAGCACAGGCCGGGGGGCTTTACAAGAGACCCAGTACTTC. V and J are TRBV7-9 and TRBJ2-5; D is possibly TRBD2 (7 bases). This CDR3 is built from 16 residues. V lost 5 bases and J 2 bases, leaving 18 bases between the germline ends. Germline CDR1 reads SEHNR; CDR2 reads FQNEAQ (reference sequence).

V gene TRBV11-3 combines with J gene TRBJ2-1; TRBD1 matches at 8 bases. This CDR3 comprises 15 residues. The ends lost 5 bases at V and 1 base at J; junction bases unmatched: 4. Germline CDR1 reads SGHNT; CDR2 reads YENEEA. CDR3 DNA: TGTGCCAGCAGCCCCGACAGGGGTTCCTACAATGAGCAGTTCTTC. Translating it yields CASSPDRGSYNEQFF.

The genes are TRBV5-1 and TRBJ2-1, with D tentatively TRBD2 (6 bases). The germline V gene encodes CDR1 SGHRS and CDR2 YFSETQ. This CDR3 has 18 amino acids. V shed 0 bases and J shed 2 bases, with 18 bases lying between them. The CDR3 is CASSLADRGSKAYNEQFF. As DNA, the CDR3 is TGCGCCAGCAGCTTGGCTGATCGGGGGAGTAAGGCCTACAATGAGCAGTTCTTC.

The chain is built from TRBV6-5 and TRBJ2-7; 7 bases line up with TRBD2. Germline trimming cut 6 bases from V and 6 bases from J; bases unmatched to any gene: 5. CDR1 and CDR2 from the germline V gene are MNHEY and SVGAGI. The CDR3 spans 12 residues. The CDR3 DNA follows: TGTGCCAGCAGACCCGCTAGCGGCGAGCAGTACTTC. It yields the protein CASRPASGEQYF.

The rearrangement links TRBV4-1 to TRBJ2-2, with TRBD2 identical over 8 bases. The germline gives CDR1 MGHRA, CDR2 YSYEKL. The CDR3 runs 21 residues. V lost 2 bases, J lost 7 bases, and 24 bases stayed unmatched. The CDR3 sequence is CASSQLIASGWKRERDGELFF. Here the CDR3 DNA reads TGCGCCAGCAGCCAACTGATCGCCAGCGGGTGGAAGCGGGAGAGGGACGGGGAGCTGTTTTTT.

This clone was seen a single time. This sequence joins TRBV11-3 and TRBJ2-3, with D possibly TRBD2 on 5 matching bases. This CDR3 comprises 13 residues. Germline CDR1 reads SGHNT; CDR2 reads YENEEA. The V end was cut by 6 bases, the J end by 3 bases, with 10 bases between. The DNA for the CDR3 is TGTGCCAGCAGTGAGGGCTGGACAGATACGCAGTATTTT. This sequence encodes CASSEGWTDTQYF.

This clone was observed a few times. This chain connects TRBV19 to TRBJ1-5, with 10 bases aligning to TRBD1. Germline assignment: CDR1 LNHDA and CDR2 SQIVND (reference sequence). V lost 6 bases, J lost 1 base, and 0 bases stayed unmatched. The CDR3 runs 14 residues. CDR3 residues: CASRGQGSNQPQHF. CDR3 nucleotide sequence: TGTGCCAGTAGGGGACAGGGGAGCAATCAGCCCCAGCATTTT.

The chain links TRBV5-1 to TRBJ1-6, with 7 bases matching TRBD1. Germline CDR1 SGHRS, CDR2 YFSETQ. The CDR3 consists of 16 residues. The V gene end was trimmed by 4 bases and the J gene end by 5 bases; junction bases not matched to a gene: 9. The CDR3, as DNA: TGCGCCAGCAGCAGAGACAGGGTCGGAAATAATTCACCCCTCCACTTT. Translating it yields CASSRDRVGNNSPLHF.

CDR3 sequence: CASSERVTGELFF. The CDR3 nucleotides read TGTGCCAGTAGTGAGCGGGTTACCGGGGAGCTGTTTTTT. The chain has TRBV19 and TRBJ2-2; D is perhaps TRBD2 (6 bases). The CDR3 is made up of 13 amino acids. CDR1 and CDR2 (germline): LNHDA, SQIVND (reference sequence). The V end lost 5 bases, the J end lost 5 bases, and 9 bases lay between the germline ends. The full variable domain, with the rest looked up from reference TRBV19 and TRBJ2-2, is DGGITQSPKYLFRKEGQNVTLSCEQNLNHDAMYWYRQDPGQGLRLIYYSQIVNDFQKGDIAEGYSVSREKKESFPLTVTSAQKNPTAFYLCASSERVTGELFFGEGSRLTVL.

The chain joins TRBV2 to TRBJ1-2; D perhaps matches TRBD1 (5 bases). CDR3 length: 15 amino acids. The germline gives CDR1 SNHLY, CDR2 FYNNEI. V lost 2 bases to trimming and J lost 3 bases, with 13 bases between them. The CDR3 region has the DNA TGTGCCAGCAGTGAAACCCGGGACTACGACTATGGCTACACCTTC. Its translation: CASSETRDYDYGYTF.

A single count supports this clone. The gene calls are TRBV5-6 and TRBJ2-3; D remains unclear. The CDR3 runs 14 residues. V was clipped by 4 bases and J by 0 bases, with 9 bases between them. CDR1 and CDR2 (germline): SGHDT, YYEEEE. The CDR3 DNA reads as TGTGCCAGCAGCCCGGTGGAGAGCACAGATACGCAGTATTTT. This codes for CASSPVESTDTQYF.

The rearrangement uses TRBV30 and TRBJ1-4; TRBD1 might be the D (5 bases). Germline-derived CDR1 and CDR2 are GTSNPN and SVGIG (reference sequence). The CDR3 sequence is 12 residues long. V lost 4 bases to trimming and J lost 8 bases, with 11 bases between them. The DNA of the CDR3 is TGTGCCTGGACAGGGTTGGGAGAAAAACTGTTTTTT. Encoded protein: CAWTGLGEKLFF.

The sample holds one count of this clone. The rearrangement uses TRBV18 and TRBJ1-4; D not certain. V shed 6 bases and J shed 8 bases, with 19 bases lying between them. The CDR3 contains 15 residues. Germline CDR1 KGHSH, CDR2 LQKENI. The CDR3 DNA sequence: TGTGCCAGCTCGTTGCCGGGAGTTCAAGGAGAAAAACTGTTTTTT. Encoded protein: CASSLPGVQGEKLFF. The full variable domain, rest sourced from reference TRBV18 and TRBJ1-4, is NAGVMQNPRHLVRRRGQEARLRCSPMKGHSHVYWYRQLPEEGLKFMVYLQKENIIDESGMPKERFSAEFPKEGPSILRIQQVVRGDSAAYFCASSLPGVQGEKLFFGSGTQLSVL.

The chain carries TRBV30 and TRBJ2-3; 9 bases agree with TRBD2. The germline V gene has CDR1 GTSNPN and CDR2 SVGIG (reference sequence). CDR3 length: 13 amino acids. V was clipped by 5 bases and J by 3 bases; unmatched bases: 3. CDR3 in amino acids: CAWGSGSTDTQYF. Written as DNA, the CDR3 is TGTGCCTGGGGTAGCGGGAGTACAGATACGCAGTATTTT.

This chain connects TRBV5-1 to TRBJ2-3; 8 bases agree with TRBD2. The V gene end was trimmed by 4 bases and the J gene end by 1 base; junction bases not matched to a gene: 5. This CDR3 spans 15 amino acids. Germline V gene lookup returns CDR1 SGHRS and CDR2 YFSETQ. As DNA, the CDR3 is TGCGCCAGCAGCCCTAGCGGGCGGGGCACAGATACGCAGTATTTT. As protein: CASSPSGRGTDTQYF.

This chain joins TRBV20-1 and TRBJ1-2; maybe TRBD1 (6 bases). Per the germline V gene, CDR1 is DFQATT and CDR2 is SNEGSKA (reference sequence). This CDR3 comprises 12 residues. Trimming took 3 bases from V and 6 from J, leaving 11 bases between them. This CDR3 reads CSASQGLDGYTF. As DNA, the CDR3 is TGCAGTGCTAGTCAGGGGCTTGATGGCTACACCTTC.

The chain combines TRBV11-2 with TRBJ1-2, with D possibly matching TRBD1 (5 bases). The length of the CDR3 is 13 residues. V was cut by 5 bases and J by 4 bases, with 11 bases left in between. Germline V gene lookup returns CDR1 SGHAT and CDR2 FQNNGV. The CDR3 loop is CASSHQGTYGYTF. DNA of the CDR3: TGTGCCAGCAGCCACCAGGGTACCTATGGCTACACCTTC.

The chain is built from TRBV27 and TRBJ2-5; 7 nucleotides match TRBD1. Germline-derived CDR1 and CDR2 are MNHEY and SMNVEV (reference sequence). This CDR3 has 15 residues. Losses at the gene ends were 5 bases for V and 4 bases for J; bases not matched to a gene: 10. The CDR3 sequence: CASSPPGGVRETQYF. DNA of the CDR3: TGTGCCAGCAGTCCCCCAGGGGGAGTTCGAGAGACCCAGTACTTC.

This clone has a single count. The gene calls are TRBV21-1 and TRBJ1-4. TRBV21-1 is deemed a pseudogene. The CDR3 spans 16 residues. CDR3 sequence: CASSKRGGRGNEKLFF. The CDR3 bases are TGTGCCAGCAGCAAAAGGGGGGGCAGAGGGAATGAAAAACTGTTTTTT.

CDR3 nucleotides: TGTGCCAGCAGTAACCCTGATGGCGGGGCGTTCTACGAGCAGTACTTC. Translated: CASSNPDGGAFYEQYF. The chain joins TRBV27 to TRBJ2-7, with D perhaps matching TRBD2 (6 bases). The germline V gene has CDR1 MNHEY and CDR2 SMNVEV (reference sequence). Trimming took off 5 bases at V and 3 bases at J, with 20 bases between the two ends. This CDR3 has 16 residues.

The gene calls are TRBV27 and TRBJ1-2, with 12 bases fitting TRBD1. The CDR3 covers 15 residues. Per the germline V gene, CDR1 is MNHEY and CDR2 is SMNVEV (reference sequence). After removal of 5 bases from V and 5 bases from J, the junction contained 6 bases not matched to a gene. The CDR3, as DNA: TGTGCCAGCAGTCCGGGACAGGGGGCCCTATATGGCTACACCTTC. Amino acids: CASSPGQGALYGYTF.